The 5 T cell receptor beta chains below all came from one sample that was sequenced in a study of cytomegalovirus exposure and HLA in healthy donors. PCR employed 60 Vbeta and 13 Jbeta primers. Only in-frame clones appear in the TCRdb table, and some are missing; sequencing was by immunoSEQ multiplex PCR. Its table records around 70,000 clones. The sequenced sample consisted of PBMCs. The source is a woman aged 40 to 50 in good health and CMV-seropositive.

The chain links TRBV5-6 to TRBJ2-3, with a possible D match to TRBD1 (6 bases). In germline, CDR1 is SGHDT, CDR2 YYEEEE. With 2 bases removed from V and 4 bases from J, the gap between germline ends came to 17 bases. The CDR3 is 16 residues long. In nucleotides, the CDR3 is TGTGCCAGCAGCTTCCTCTCAGGGGAAGTCGCAGATACGCAGTATTTT. The encoded protein is CASSFLSGEVADTQYF.

The V and J genes are TRBV28 and TRBJ2-5, with 9 bases lining up with TRBD1. V shed 3 bases, J shed 7 bases, and the junction held 9 bases outside the gene matches. Germline V gene sequence: CDR1 MDHEN, CDR2 SYDVKM. The CDR3 has 15 amino acids. The CDR3: CASSFGQGLLVTQYF. CDR3 DNA: TGTGCCAGCAGTTTCGGACAGGGGTTGTTGGTGACCCAGTACTTC.

V and J are TRBV19 and TRBJ1-3; no clear D gene. V was clipped by 5 bases and J by 0 bases, with 5 bases between them. Germline CDR1 and CDR2: LNHDA and SQIVND (reference sequence). The CDR3 has 13 residues. As DNA, the CDR3 is TGTGCCAGTAGTTCCCTCTCTGGAAACACCATATATTTT. It yields the protein CASSSLSGNTIYF. Full variable domain (missing parts from reference TRBV19 and TRBJ1-3): DGGITQSPKYLFRKEGQNVTLSCEQNLNHDAMYWYRQDPGQGLRLIYYSQIVNDFQKGDIAEGYSVSREKKESFPLTVTSAQKNPTAFYLCASSSLSGNTIYFGEGSWLTVV.

The chain links TRBV5-1 to TRBJ2-3; a possible D gene is TRBD1 (6 bases). The CDR3 is 16 amino acids. The germline V gene encodes CDR1 SGHRS and CDR2 YFSETQ. V shed 4 bases and J shed 0 bases, with 15 bases lying between them. CDR3 in DNA: TGCGCCAGCAGCACAACAGGGCCATCTAGCACAGATACGCAGTATTTT. Translating gives CASSTTGPSSTDTQYF.

The chain recombines TRBV7-2 with TRBJ2-1; D is ambiguous. CDR3 size: 11 residues. Germline CDR1 reads SGHTA; CDR2 reads FQGNSA. V shed 6 bases and J shed 5 bases, with 5 bases lying between them. The CDR3 DNA reads as TGTGCCAGCAGTTCAAACAATGAGCAGTTCTTC. The encoded protein is CASSSNNEQFF.